A single sample is the source of the 8 T cell receptor beta chains below, sequenced in a study of Ad26.COV2.S vaccination and SARS-CoV-2 variants. Produced via immunoSEQ multiplex PCR; TCRdb's table is partial and in-frame only. There are about 440,000 clones in the sample; roughly nine tenths occur only once, and around 13% lies in the top ten. As to treatment: 15 to 20 received Ad26.COV2.S at low or high dose, single or two shots; 5 received placebo; per-sample allocation not given. Day 63 after the first vaccine or placebo injection was the time point for sampling. The sample was peripheral blood, taken in a trial of Ad26.COV2.S vaccine versus placebo. Receptors originate from a person aged 18-60 years who received the Ad26.COV2.S COVID-19 vaccine or a placebo.

The chain couples TRBV5-1 to TRBJ1-1, with a possible D match to TRBD1 (6 bases). Germline V CDR1 and CDR2: SGHRS, YFSETQ. V was cut by 4 bases and J by 5 bases, with 15 bases left in between. This CDR3 comprises 14 residues. CDR3 bases: TGCGCCAGCAGCGTCACAGGGATTCAGACTGAAGCTTTCTTT. It encodes CASSVTGIQTEAFF. The full variable domain, its missing parts supplied by reference TRBV5-1 and TRBJ1-1, is KAGVTQTPRYLIKTRGQQVTLSCSPISGHRSVSWYQQTPGQGLQFLFEYFSETQRNKGNFPGRFSGRQFSNSRSEMNVSTLELGDSALYLCASSVTGIQTEAFFGQGTRLTVV.

The chain carries TRBV6-5 and TRBJ2-7; unclear D gene. Germline CDR1 is MNHEY and CDR2 is SVGAGI. The CDR3 extends over 15 amino acids. The V end was cut by 6 bases, the J end by 2 bases, with 17 bases between. The CDR3 region is CASSPGRPTTYEQYF. CDR3 in DNA: TGTGCCAGCAGCCCCGGACGCCCCACCACCTACGAGCAGTACTTC.

The chain couples TRBV6-5 to TRBJ1-3, with D possibly TRBD1 on 5 matching bases. The germline V gene encodes CDR1 MNHEY and CDR2 SVGAGI. Trimming removed 3 bases from V and 1 base from J, with 10 bases in between. This CDR3 spans 15 amino acids. The CDR3 protein is CASSYYGASGNTIYF. CDR3 DNA sequence: TGTGCCAGCAGTTATTACGGGGCTTCTGGAAACACCATATATTTT.

V is TRBV24-1 and J is TRBJ2-3; 7 bases line up with TRBD1. The V and J ends lost 6 bases and 1 base, in that order; junction bases with no gene match: 6. This CDR3 has 15 residues. The germline V gene encodes CDR1 KGHDR and CDR2 SFDVKD. Here the CDR3 reads CATSLGGSGTDTQYF. DNA for the CDR3: TGTGCCACCAGTCTAGGGGGCTCGGGCACAGATACGCAGTATTTT.

The V gene is TRBV30, the J gene TRBJ1-6, with D tentatively TRBD1 (6 bases). V was clipped by 0 bases and J by 7 bases, with 13 bases between them. Germline V gene data show CDR1 as GTSNPN and CDR2 as SVGIG (reference sequence). This CDR3 spans 15 amino acids. This CDR3 reads CAWSVGGGFNSPLHF. DNA for the CDR3: TGTGCCTGGAGTGTAGGGGGGGGGTTCAATTCACCCCTCCACTTT.

V and J are TRBV5-1 and TRBJ1-2; 7 nucleotides agree with TRBD1. The CDR3 is made up of 15 amino acids. The ends lost 0 bases at V and 3 bases at J; junction bases unmatched: 5. Germline V CDR1 and CDR2: SGHRS, YFSETQ. In DNA, the CDR3 is TGCGCCAGCAGCTTGGATGGGACAGCCTACTATGGCTACACCTTC. Encoded protein: CASSLDGTAYYGYTF.

The chain has TRBV4-1 and TRBJ1-2; D might be TRBD1 (5 bases). This CDR3 has 17 amino acids. V shed 0 bases and J shed 4 bases, with 18 bases lying between them. The germline V gene has CDR1 MGHRA and CDR2 YSYEKL. Here the CDR3 reads CASSQERLGTGSYGYTF. Here the CDR3 DNA reads TGCGCCAGCAGCCAAGAAAGGTTAGGGACGGGATCCTATGGCTACACCTTC.

This rearrangement joins TRBV6-6 to TRBJ2-7, with D perhaps TRBD1 (6 bases). CDR1 and CDR2 (germline): MNHNY, SVGAGI (reference sequence). Trimming took 2 bases from V and 6 from J, leaving 14 bases between them. The CDR3 has 14 residues. This CDR3 reads CASSYGTPILEQYF. The CDR3, as DNA: TGTGCCAGCAGTTACGGGACACCAATACTCGAGCAGTACTTC.